This entry lists 21 T cell receptor beta chains sequenced from one sample in a study of shared clonotypes between healthy human individuals. The repertoire was sequenced with immunoSEQ multiplex PCR; TCRdb's copy has only in-frame clones and lacks some. The sample lists about 680,000 clones; about three quarters were seen once. Sequenced input: memory CD4+ T cells sorted from blood. Sample subset: CD45RA-negative fraction. These receptor sequences come from a woman aged 25-40 years in good health.

This clone was counted only a few times. CDR3 bases: TGTGCCAGCAGTTACTCGAGCGGGAGCAATGAGCAGTTCTTC. The encoded protein is CASSYSSGSNEQFF. The chain recombines TRBV6-6 with TRBJ2-1, with 8 bases that match TRBD2. V lost 0 bases to trimming and J lost 6 bases; unmatched junction nucleotides: 1. The CDR3 has 14 residues. The germline CDR1 and CDR2 sequences are MNHNY and SVGAGI (reference sequence).

The V gene is TRBV19, the J gene TRBJ2-2, with TRBD2 matching 9 bases. The CDR3 has 15 amino acids. V was clipped by 5 bases and J by 6 bases; unmatched bases: 7. Looked up from germline, CDR1 is LNHDA and CDR2 is SQIVND (reference sequence). CDR3: CASSDGTSFPGELFF. CDR3 nucleotide sequence: TGTGCCAGTAGTGATGGGACTAGCTTTCCCGGGGAGCTGTTTTTT.

V and J are TRBV30 and TRBJ1-1, with a tentative D call TRBD1 (6 bases). Germline V lookup: CDR1 GTSNPN, CDR2 SVGIG (reference sequence). V dropped 4 bases and J dropped 1 base, with 13 bases sitting between them. The length of the CDR3 is 14 residues. CDR3 DNA: TGTGCCTGGAACCGGGACACTTCGAACACTGAAGCTTTCTTT. It specifies CAWNRDTSNTEAFF.

The V call is TRBV15, the J call TRBJ2-7; 9 nucleotides line up with TRBD2. Per the germline V gene, CDR1 is LNHNV and CDR2 is YYDKDF (reference sequence). The CDR3 is made up of 15 amino acids. Unmatched junction bases numbered 10, after V lost 5 bases and J lost 5 bases. CDR3 sequence: CATSPLRGRADEQYF. CDR3 coding DNA: TGTGCCACCAGCCCACTACGCGGGAGGGCCGACGAGCAGTACTTC.

This clone was recorded a few times. The chain employs TRBV2 and TRBJ1-4; perhaps TRBD1 as D (6 bases). Trimming pared 8 bases from V and 4 bases from J, leaving 11 bases between. CDR1 and CDR2 (germline): SNHLY, FYNNEI. This CDR3 is built from 13 residues. As DNA, the CDR3 is TGTGCCAGCCGGCAGGGGATTAATGAAAAACTGTTTTTT. Protein product: CASRQGINEKLFF.

The rearrangement joins TRBV27 to TRBJ2-7; 7 nucleotides agree with TRBD2. This CDR3 is 14 amino acids long. Germline V gene sequence: CDR1 MNHEY, CDR2 SMNVEV (reference sequence). V gave up 4 bases and J gave up 6 bases; unmatched junction bases: 9. The CDR3 DNA is TGTGCCAGCAGTTACAGCGGGACCCCGGCCGAGCAGTACTTC. Protein product: CASSYSGTPAEQYF.

The CDR3 sequence: CASSHHRPASSYNEQFF. The CDR3 DNA reads as TGTGCCAGCAGCCACCATCGGCCAGCGAGCTCCTACAATGAGCAGTTCTTC. The chain is built from TRBV14 and TRBJ2-1; D gene ambiguous. CDR1 is SGHDN and CDR2 is FVKESK in the germline V gene. CDR3 length: 17 amino acids. The germline V and J ends were trimmed by 3 bases and 0 bases, with 15 bases remaining between them.

The chain employs TRBV4-1 and TRBJ2-2; 7 positions agree with TRBD2. The CDR3 length is 15 residues. V dropped 2 bases and J dropped 4; count of bases not matched to a gene: 4. In germline, CDR1 is MGHRA, CDR2 YSYEKL. This chain's CDR3 is CASSQPTSSTGELFF. The CDR3 bases are TGCGCCAGCAGCCAACCGACTAGCAGCACCGGGGAGCTGTTTTTT.

V and J are TRBV28 and TRBJ2-7; D is ambiguous. The length of the CDR3 is 10 residues. V was pared by 9 bases and J by 4 bases, with 7 bases between. CDR1 is MDHEN, CDR2 SYDVKM, per germline. The CDR3 protein is CASYGYEQYF. The CDR3 DNA reads as TGTGCCAGTTATGGGTACGAGCAGTACTTC. The full variable domain, its missing parts supplied by reference TRBV28 and TRBJ2-7, is DVKVTQSSRYLVKRTGEKVFLECVQDMDHENMFWYRQDPGLGLRLIYFSYDVKMKEKGDIPEGYSVSREKKERFSLILESASTNQTSMYLCASYGYEQYFGPGTRLTVT.

As concerns this clone: Distinct nucleotide sequences in the sample also encode this CDR3. In nucleotides, the CDR3 is TGCGCCAGCAGTGGTAGCTCGGGCTCCTACAATGAGCAGTTCTTC. This encodes CASSGSSGSYNEQFF. The rearrangement joins TRBV5-1 to TRBJ2-1; D unclear. Germline V gene sequence: CDR1 SGHRS, CDR2 YFSETQ. Trimming removed 5 bases from V and 0 bases from J, with 12 bases in between. The CDR3 has 15 amino acids. Based on the CDR3 plus reference TRBV5-1 and TRBJ2-1, the full variable domain is KAGVTQTPRYLIKTRGQQVTLSCSPISGHRSVSWYQQTPGQGLQFLFEYFSETQRNKGNFPGRFSGRQFSNSRSEMNVSTLELGDSALYLCASSGSSGSYNEQFFGPGTRLTVL.

This clone was detected once. The V call is TRBV19, the J call TRBJ1-1; D uncertain. The CDR3 is made up of 16 amino acids. V lost 7 bases and J 2 bases, leaving 20 bases between the germline ends. Germline V gene lookup returns CDR1 LNHDA and CDR2 SQIVND (reference sequence). The CDR3 DNA follows: TGTGCCAGTACTCCCATCAAAACTGCCAGAAACACTGAAGCTTTCTTT. This gives the protein CASTPIKTARNTEAFF.

The chain carries TRBV7-6 and TRBJ2-5; 11 positions agree with TRBD2. V lost 3 bases and J lost 2; bases outside the gene matches: 2. Germline V gene data show CDR1 as SGHVS and CDR2 as FNYEAQ. This CDR3 has 15 residues. This CDR3 reads CASSFGTSGQETQYF. CDR3 DNA: TGTGCCAGCAGCTTCGGGACTAGCGGACAAGAGACCCAGTACTTC.

This chain connects TRBV4-2 to TRBJ2-2, with D maybe TRBD2 (5 bases). The CDR3 loop spans 15 amino acids. CDR1 is LGHNA and CDR2 is YNFKEQ in the germline V gene. V was pared by 2 bases and J by 1 base, with 8 bases between. The CDR3 region has the DNA TGTGCCAGCAGCCAACAGAGCGGGAACACCGGGGAGCTGTTTTTT. Translation gives CASSQQSGNTGELFF.

This chain links TRBV5-1 with TRBJ2-5, with a possible D match to TRBD2 (5 bases). The CDR3 totals 14 residues. Between the trimmed V and J ends, which lost 0 bases and 1 base, there was a span of 7 bases. Germline loops: CDR1 SGHRS, CDR2 YFSETQ. The CDR3 bases are TGCGCCAGCAGCTTGGACGGGATCCAAGAGACCCAGTACTTC. Its translation is CASSLDGIQETQYF. Using reference TRBV5-1 and TRBJ2-5 for the parts outside the CDR3, the full variable domain is KAGVTQTPRYLIKTRGQQVTLSCSPISGHRSVSWYQQTPGQGLQFLFEYFSETQRNKGNFPGRFSGRQFSNSRSEMNVSTLELGDSALYLCASSLDGIQETQYFGPGTRLLVL.

This clone has just one count. The chain recombines TRBV15 with TRBJ2-3, with 9 bases identical to TRBD1. Losses at the gene ends were 2 bases for V and 6 bases for J; bases not matched to a gene: 6. The CDR3 length is 15 residues. Germline loops: CDR1 LNHNV, CDR2 YYDKDF (reference sequence). Here the CDR3 DNA reads TGTGCCACCAGCAGAACACGGACAGGGGCTGATACGCAGTATTTT. As protein: CATSRTRTGADTQYF.

The chain is built from TRBV28 and TRBJ2-2, with D perhaps TRBD2 (6 bases). In germline, CDR1 is MDHEN, CDR2 SYDVKM. The V end lost 5 bases, the J end lost 2 bases, and 15 bases lay between the germline ends. There are 16 residues in the CDR3. CDR3 nucleotide sequence: TGTGCCAGCAGTCCCCCCCTAGCGACAAACACCGGGGAGCTGTTTTTT. Translating it yields CASSPPLATNTGELFF. The full variable domain, its missing parts supplied by reference TRBV28 and TRBJ2-2, is DVKVTQSSRYLVKRTGEKVFLECVQDMDHENMFWYRQDPGLGLRLIYFSYDVKMKEKGDIPEGYSVSREKKERFSLILESASTNQTSMYLCASSPPLATNTGELFFGEGSRLTVL.

This clone appeared a single time. The CDR3 protein is CASSTDMNTEAFF. The CDR3 DNA is TGCGCCAGCAGTACTGACATGAACACTGAAGCTTTCTTT. V gene TRBV10-1 combines with J gene TRBJ1-1, with D uncertain. Looked up from germline, CDR1 is WNHNN and CDR2 is SYGVQD (reference sequence). The CDR3 spans 13 residues. V lost 5 bases to trimming and J lost 0 bases, with 7 bases between them.

This rearrangement joins TRBV5-1 to TRBJ2-7, with TRBD2 matching over 9 bases. The ends lost 0 bases at V and 7 bases at J; junction bases unmatched: 8. The CDR3 is 15 residues long. Germline V gives CDR1 SGHRS, CDR2 YFSETQ. The CDR3 DNA reads as TGCGCCAGCAGCTTGGTCTCTAGCGGGACTGGGGAGCAGTACTTC. Protein sequence: CASSLVSSGTGEQYF.

As for this clone: The same CDR3 also results from other DNA sequences found in this sample. The rearrangement links TRBV4-1 to TRBJ1-5; no definite D call. Trimming stripped 0 bases from V and 0 bases from J, with 3 bases between. Germline CDR1 MGHRA, CDR2 YSYEKL. CDR3 length equals 14 residues. As DNA, the CDR3 is TGCGCCAGCAGCCAAGAGTATAGCAATCAGCCCCAGCATTTT. Translation: CASSQEYSNQPQHF.

As DNA, the CDR3 is TGCGCCAGCAGCACGGGACAGGGGCAGGAAAAACTGTTTTTT. Translated, it gives CASSTGQGQEKLFF. The rearrangement uses TRBV5-1 and TRBJ1-4; 10 bases agree with TRBD1. The CDR3 is 14 amino acids. V was clipped by 4 bases and J by 8 bases; unmatched bases: 5. The germline gives CDR1 SGHRS, CDR2 YFSETQ.

The chain employs TRBV11-3 and TRBJ1-4; D not certain. Germline assignment: CDR1 SGHNT and CDR2 YENEEA. The CDR3 is 13 residues long. Trimming left V 9 bases short and J 4 bases short, with 12 bases between. The CDR3 DNA follows: TGTGCCAGGGAACAGAGCTGTAATGAAAAACTGTTTTTT. Translating gives CAREQSCNEKLFF.